These 15 T cell receptor beta chains were sequenced from one sample in a study of neurological immune-mediated disorders. Each CDR3 protein is one row after TCRdb ran MiXCR on the 5' RACE reads. The repertoire holds tens of thousands of distinct CDR3 sequences, with 2.5% as singletons. Sequenced input: PBMCs. The receptor set was obtained from a man aged 50 to 59 with multiple sclerosis.

In this sample, this clonotype turned up many times. This chain connects TRBV5-1 to TRBJ2-2; D may be TRBD1 or TRBD2 (5 bases each). V dropped 2 bases and J dropped 6 bases, with 8 bases sitting between them. CDR1 is SGHRS, CDR2 YFSETQ, per germline. There are 13 residues in the CDR3. The CDR3 spells CASSFQGAGELFF. For the CDR3, the DNA is TGCGCCAGCAGCTTTCAGGGAGCCGGGGAGCTGTTTTTT.

This clonotype was observed at least ten times. This chain uses TRBV4-2 with TRBJ2-1; D tentatively reads TRBD1 or TRBD2 (5 bases each). Germline V gene sequence: CDR1 LGHNA, CDR2 YNFKEQ. The V and J ends lost 0 bases and 4 bases respectively, with 10 bases between them. The CDR3 is 15 amino acids. The CDR3 protein is CASSQDSGAYNEQFF. CDR3 nucleotides: TGTGCCAGCAGCCAAGACTCCGGGGCATACAATGAGCAGTTCTTC.

This clonotype was seen repeatedly, ten times or more. The chain employs TRBV3-1 and TRBJ1-1; D is unclear. The ends were cut back, 1 base at V and 4 bases at J, with 4 bases in the middle. The CDR3 runs to 12 residues. The V gene's germline CDR1 is LGHDT and CDR2 YNNKEL (reference sequence). The CDR3 reads CASSQVPTEAFF. The CDR3 nucleotides read TGTGCCAGCAGCCAAGTACCCACTGAAGCTTTCTTT.

In this sample, this clonotype turned up many times. V usage is TRBV20-1 and J usage is TRBJ1-1; D is unresolved. The CDR3 runs to 13 residues. Germline V lookup: CDR1 DFQATT, CDR2 SNEGSKA (reference sequence). Trimming pared 3 bases from V and 3 bases from J, leaving 11 bases between. The CDR3 nucleotides read TGCAGTGCTAGGCCCAACATGGACACTGAAGCTTTCTTT. Residues: CSARPNMDTEAFF.

In this sample, this clonotype turned up many times. The CDR3 is CASSFQEIAEAFF. CDR3 bases: TGCGCCAGCAGCTTTCAGGAGATTGCTGAAGCTTTCTTT. The rearrangement joins TRBV5-1 to TRBJ1-1; D not certain. Trimming took off 2 bases at V and 6 bases at J, with 11 bases between the two ends. The CDR3 spans 13 residues. Germline assignment: CDR1 SGHRS and CDR2 YFSETQ.

This clonotype was observed many times. The chain uses TRBV10-3 and TRBJ2-1, with D perhaps TRBD1 or TRBD2 (5 bases each). V was clipped by 10 bases and J by 1 base, with 11 bases between them. Germline lookup yields CDR1 ENHRY and CDR2 SYGVKD. This CDR3 spans 13 amino acids. CDR3 nucleotide sequence: TGTGCCACCCGGGACGGTTCCTACAATGAGCAGTTCTTC. The encoded protein is CATRDGSYNEQFF.

This clonotype was observed at least ten times. The gene calls are TRBV20-1 and TRBJ1-1, with D possibly matching TRBD1 (6 bases). The CDR3 runs to 13 residues. V shed 6 bases and J shed 0 bases, with 11 bases lying between them. CDR1 is DFQATT and CDR2 is SNEGSKA in the germline V gene (reference sequence). CDR3 sequence reads: CSAQDRLNTEAFF. The DNA for the CDR3 is TGCAGTGCACAGGACAGATTGAACACTGAAGCTTTCTTT.

This clonotype was observed at least ten times. V usage is TRBV20-1 and J usage is TRBJ2-6; D is undetermined. The CDR3 runs 15 residues. The germline V gene encodes CDR1 DFQATT and CDR2 SNEGSKA (reference sequence). The germline V and J ends were trimmed by 2 bases and 0 bases, with 8 bases remaining between them. The CDR3 here is CSARPSDSGANVLTF. Here the CDR3 DNA reads TGCAGTGCTAGACCGAGTGACTCTGGGGCCAACGTCCTGACTTTC.

This clonotype came up many times. The rearrangement joins TRBV5-1 to TRBJ1-1; D uncertain. Germline V gene data show CDR1 as SGHRS and CDR2 as YFSETQ. V was trimmed by 5 bases and J by 5 bases, leaving 10 bases between them. The CDR3 length is 12 residues. CDR3 sequence: CASRAEQTEAFF. CDR3 nucleotide sequence: TGCGCCAGCAGGGCAGAACAAACTGAAGCTTTCTTT.

By sample share, this clonotype is medium-sized. The chain employs TRBV7-9 and TRBJ2-1; 9 bases align to TRBD2. This CDR3 is built from 16 residues. The J segment lost 5 bases and the V segment lost 3 bases, leaving 8 bases of the junction unmatched. From germline, CDR1 is SEHNR and CDR2 FQNEAQ (reference sequence). The CDR3 reads CASSFLHSGGHNEQFF. CDR3 in DNA: TGTGCCAGCAGCTTTCTGCATAGCGGGGGCCACAATGAGCAGTTCTTC.

The table lists this clonotype with many counts. This chain links TRBV20-1 with TRBJ1-6; D is unclear. V was clipped by 2 bases and J by 3 bases, with 17 bases between them. This CDR3 spans 17 amino acids. CDR1 DFQATT and CDR2 SNEGSKA come from the germline V gene (reference sequence). The CDR3 spells CSARRTGFEDYNSPLHF. Here the CDR3 DNA reads TGCAGTGCTAGACGTACCGGGTTTGAGGACTATAATTCACCCCTCCACTTT.

This clonotype was detected ten times or more. The chain is built from TRBV5-1 and TRBJ2-7; the D gene could be TRBD1 or TRBD2 (6 bases each). The CDR3 is 13 amino acids. Germline CDR1 reads SGHRS; CDR2 reads YFSETQ. V dropped 3 bases and J dropped 6 bases, with 13 bases sitting between them. The DNA for the CDR3 is TGCGCCAGCAGCTCGGAGGGGGGTGGCGAGCAGTACTTC. Protein sequence: CASSSEGGGEQYF.

Ten or more counts support this clonotype. This rearrangement joins TRBV4-2 to TRBJ2-1; TRBD1 agrees at 10 bases. With V trimmed by 1 base and J by 6 bases, 9 bases remained unmatched. This CDR3 comprises 17 residues. The germline CDR1 and CDR2 sequences are LGHNA and YNFKEQ. The CDR3 nucleotides read TGTGCCAGCAGCCAAGTCGGTTTTGGGACAGGGGTCAATGAGCAGTTCTTC. Its protein product is CASSQVGFGTGVNEQFF.

As to this clonotype: Possible read error: a much larger clone is one base away. The CDR3 DNA reads TGCAGTGCTGGAGCAAACCGGGACACCGGCGGGACACCCCTCAACTTT. Protein: CSAGANRDTGGTPLNF. V usage is TRBV29-1 and J usage is TRBJ1-6; a weak D match, TRBD1 (6 bases). The germline gives CDR1 SQVTM, CDR2 ANQGSEA. This CDR3 has 16 amino acids.

This clonotype was seen at least ten times. The chain uses TRBV7-2 and TRBJ2-2; TRBD2 matches at 10 bases. V shed 5 bases and J 3 bases; nucleotides not matched to a gene: 3. Germline V lookup: CDR1 SGHTA, CDR2 FQGNSA. The CDR3 has 15 residues. The CDR3 DNA follows: TGTGCCAGCAGCCCGGGACTAGCGCACACCGGGGAGCTGTTTTTT. Amino acids: CASSPGLAHTGELFF.